The T cell receptor (beta chain) under discussion was sequenced for a study of early T cells in non-severe SARS-CoV-2 infection. Study in general: The input, bulk RNA from unsorted whole blood, was sequenced, and chains were unpaired.

This clonotype came up a few times. Its specificity is unknown. Individual cDNA molecules were tagged with unique molecular identifiers. TCRdb ran MiXCR on the 5' RACE reads and lists one entry per CDR3 protein. This sample yields 95,000 to 120,000 distinct CDR3 sequences, of which over 10% are seen a single time; approximately 3.1% belongs to the top ten. Overall study results and limits: Clonotype matching in VDJdb favored anti-spike CD8 responses and did not capture private and CD4 specificities.

Germline-derived CDR1 and CDR2 are LNHDA and SQIVND (reference sequence). CDR3 length: 15 residues. V was pared by 5 bases and J by 6 bases, with 17 bases between. Sequenced sample: whole blood. The rearrangement links TRBV19 to TRBJ2-1; possibly TRBD1 for D (5 bases). This TCR was sampled from an adult who was a healthcare worker with PCR-confirmed SARS-CoV-2 infection or an uninfected control (not recorded which). This chain's CDR3 is CASSALDSTPNEQFF. The CDR3, as DNA: TGTGCCAGTAGTGCTCTCGACAGTACGCCCAATGAGCAGTTCTTC.